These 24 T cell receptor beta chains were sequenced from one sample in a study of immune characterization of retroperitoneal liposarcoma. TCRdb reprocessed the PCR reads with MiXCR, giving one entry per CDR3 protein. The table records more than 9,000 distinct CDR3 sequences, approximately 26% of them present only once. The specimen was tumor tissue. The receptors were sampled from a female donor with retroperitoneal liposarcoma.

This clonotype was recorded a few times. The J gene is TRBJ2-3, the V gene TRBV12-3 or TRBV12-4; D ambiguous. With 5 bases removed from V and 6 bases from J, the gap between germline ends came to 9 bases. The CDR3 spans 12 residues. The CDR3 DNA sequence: TGTGCCAGCAGTATCAGCCCGGATACGCAGTATTTT. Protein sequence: CASSISPDTQYF.

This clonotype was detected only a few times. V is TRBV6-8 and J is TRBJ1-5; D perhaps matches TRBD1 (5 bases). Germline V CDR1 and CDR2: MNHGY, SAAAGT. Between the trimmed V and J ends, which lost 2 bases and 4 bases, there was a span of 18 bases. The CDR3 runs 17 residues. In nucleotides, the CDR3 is TGTGCCAGCAGTTACAGGGACCCATCCATTTTTAATCAGCCCCAGCATTTT. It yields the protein CASSYRDPSIFNQPQHF.

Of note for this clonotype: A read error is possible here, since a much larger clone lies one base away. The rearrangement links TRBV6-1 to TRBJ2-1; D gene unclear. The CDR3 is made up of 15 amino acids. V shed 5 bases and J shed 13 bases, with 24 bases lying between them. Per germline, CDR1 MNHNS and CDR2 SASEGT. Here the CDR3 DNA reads TGTGCCAGCAGTTACGATGGGTTGGGGATGGAGACCCAGTTCTTC. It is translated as CASSYDGLGMETQFF.

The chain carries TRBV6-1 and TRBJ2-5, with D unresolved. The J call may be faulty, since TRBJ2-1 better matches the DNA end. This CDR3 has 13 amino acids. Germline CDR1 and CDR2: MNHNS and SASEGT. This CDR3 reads CASSGTMRNEQFF. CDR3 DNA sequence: TGTGCCAGCAGTGGAACCATGAGGAATGAGCAGTTCTTC.

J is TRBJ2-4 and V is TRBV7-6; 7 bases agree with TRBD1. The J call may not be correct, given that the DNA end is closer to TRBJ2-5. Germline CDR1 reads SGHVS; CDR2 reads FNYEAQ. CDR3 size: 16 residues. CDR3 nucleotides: TGTGCCAGCAGCCCCCCCGGACAGGCCGCACAAGAGACCCAGTACTTC. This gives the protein CASSPPGQAAQETQYF.

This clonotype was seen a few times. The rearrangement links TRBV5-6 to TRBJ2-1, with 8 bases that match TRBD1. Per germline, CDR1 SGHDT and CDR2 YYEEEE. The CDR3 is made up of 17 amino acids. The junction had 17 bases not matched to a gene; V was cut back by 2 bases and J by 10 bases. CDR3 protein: CASSFSGTGLSSYEQFF. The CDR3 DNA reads TGTGCCAGCAGCTTCTCCGGGACAGGTCTTAGCTCCTACGAGCAGTTCTTC.

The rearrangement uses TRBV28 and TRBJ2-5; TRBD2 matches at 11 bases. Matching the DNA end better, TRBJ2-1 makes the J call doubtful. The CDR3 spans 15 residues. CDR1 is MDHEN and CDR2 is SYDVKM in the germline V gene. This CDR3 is CASSSAGLAVYEQFF. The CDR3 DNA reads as TGTGCCAGCAGCTCCGCGGGACTAGCGGTCTACGAGCAGTTCTTC.

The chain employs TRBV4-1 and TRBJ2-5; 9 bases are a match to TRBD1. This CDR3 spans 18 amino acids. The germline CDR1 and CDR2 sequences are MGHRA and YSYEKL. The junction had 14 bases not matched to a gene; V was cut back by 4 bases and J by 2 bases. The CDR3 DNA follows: TGCGCCAGCAGCCCCCAGGGACAGGGTACTTTCGTGCAAGAGACCCAGTACTTC. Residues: CASSPQGQGTFVQETQYF.

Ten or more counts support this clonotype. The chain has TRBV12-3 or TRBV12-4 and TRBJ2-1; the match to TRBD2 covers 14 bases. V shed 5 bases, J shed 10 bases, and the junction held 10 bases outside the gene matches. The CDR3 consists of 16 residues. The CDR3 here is CASSAGTSGGLREQFF. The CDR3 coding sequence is TGTGCCAGCAGTGCCGGGACTAGCGGGGGCCTTAGGGAGCAGTTCTTC.

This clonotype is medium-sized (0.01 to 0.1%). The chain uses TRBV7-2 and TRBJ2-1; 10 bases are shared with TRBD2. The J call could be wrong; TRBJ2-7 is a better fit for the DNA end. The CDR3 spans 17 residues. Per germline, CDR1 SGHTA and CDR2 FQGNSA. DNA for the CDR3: TGTGCCAGCAGCTTAGTCGGGGCTAGCGGGAGAGGGAATGAGCAGTACTTC. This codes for CASSLVGASGRGNEQYF.

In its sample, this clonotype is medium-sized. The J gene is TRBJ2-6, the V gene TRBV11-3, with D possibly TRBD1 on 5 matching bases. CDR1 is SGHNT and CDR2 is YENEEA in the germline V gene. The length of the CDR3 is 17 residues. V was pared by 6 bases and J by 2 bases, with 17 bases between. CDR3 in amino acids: CASSGGQISTGANVLTF. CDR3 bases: TGTGCCAGCAGTGGCGGACAAATCTCAACTGGGGCCAACGTCCTGACTTTC. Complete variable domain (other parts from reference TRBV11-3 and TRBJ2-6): EAGVVQSPRYKIIEKKQPVAFWCNPISGHNTLYWYLQNLGQGPELLIRYENEEAVDDSQLPKDRFSAERLKGVDSTLKIQPAELGDSAVYLCASSGGQISTGANVLTFGAGSRLTVL.

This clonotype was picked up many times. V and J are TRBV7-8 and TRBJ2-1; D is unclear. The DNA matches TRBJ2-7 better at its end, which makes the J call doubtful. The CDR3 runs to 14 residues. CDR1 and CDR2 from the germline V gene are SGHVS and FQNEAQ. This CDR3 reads CASTPTRTEYEQYF. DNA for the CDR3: TGTGCCAGCACCCCGACCCGGACGGAGTACGAGCAGTACTTC.

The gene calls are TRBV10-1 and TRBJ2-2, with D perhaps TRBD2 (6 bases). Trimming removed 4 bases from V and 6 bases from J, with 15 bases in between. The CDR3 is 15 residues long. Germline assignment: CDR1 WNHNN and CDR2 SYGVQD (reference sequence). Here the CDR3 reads CASSAIGGPSGELFF. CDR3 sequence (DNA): TGCGCCAGCAGTGCTATAGGAGGGCCTTCCGGGGAGCTGTTTTTT.

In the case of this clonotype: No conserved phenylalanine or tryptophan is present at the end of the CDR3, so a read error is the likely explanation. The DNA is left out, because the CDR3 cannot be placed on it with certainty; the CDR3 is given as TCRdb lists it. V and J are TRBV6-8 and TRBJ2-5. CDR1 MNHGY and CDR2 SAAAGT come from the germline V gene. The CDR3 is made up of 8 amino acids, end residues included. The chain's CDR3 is CASSYRRT.

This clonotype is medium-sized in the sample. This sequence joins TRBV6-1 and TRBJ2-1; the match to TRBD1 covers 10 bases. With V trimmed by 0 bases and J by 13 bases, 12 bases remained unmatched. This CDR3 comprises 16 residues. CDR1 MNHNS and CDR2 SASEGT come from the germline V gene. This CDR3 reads CASSEAQTGGQETQFF. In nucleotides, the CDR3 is TGTGCCAGCAGTGAAGCCCAGACAGGGGGCCAAGAGACCCAGTTCTTC.

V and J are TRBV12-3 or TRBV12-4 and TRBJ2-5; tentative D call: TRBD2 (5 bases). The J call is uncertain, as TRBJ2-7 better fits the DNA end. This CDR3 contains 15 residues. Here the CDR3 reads CASSFSASKHYEQYF. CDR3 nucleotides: TGTGCCAGCAGTTTTAGCGCCTCTAAGCACTACGAGCAGTACTTC.

The CDR3 DNA is TGTGCCAGCAGTTCCGTCCACAACGGGTACAATGAGCAGTTCTTC. Its translation: CASSSVHNGYNEQFF. This chain joins TRBV12-3 or TRBV12-4 and TRBJ2-1; D unresolved. Between the trimmed V and J ends, which lost 4 bases and 4 bases, there was a span of 14 bases. The CDR3 is 15 amino acids.

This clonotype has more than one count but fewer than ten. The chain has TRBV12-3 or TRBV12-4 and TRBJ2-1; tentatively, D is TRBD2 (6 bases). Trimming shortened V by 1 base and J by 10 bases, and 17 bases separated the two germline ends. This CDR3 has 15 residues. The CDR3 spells CASSLVRGLGGEQFF. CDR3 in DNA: TGTGCCAGCAGTTTAGTACGGGGGTTAGGTGGCGAGCAGTTCTTC.

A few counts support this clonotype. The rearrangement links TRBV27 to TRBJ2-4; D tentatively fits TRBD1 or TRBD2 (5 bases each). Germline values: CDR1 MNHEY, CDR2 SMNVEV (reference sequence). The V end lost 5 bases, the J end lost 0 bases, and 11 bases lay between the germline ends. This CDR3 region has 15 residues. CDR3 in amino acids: CASSPGTIAKNIQYF. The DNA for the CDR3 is TGTGCCAGCAGTCCCGGGACCATAGCCAAAAACATTCAGTACTTC.

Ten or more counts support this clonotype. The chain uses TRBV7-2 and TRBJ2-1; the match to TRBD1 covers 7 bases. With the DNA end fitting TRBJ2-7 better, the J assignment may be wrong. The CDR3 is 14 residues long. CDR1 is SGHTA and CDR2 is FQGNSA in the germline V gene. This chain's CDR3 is CASSFGTEYNEQYF. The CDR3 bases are TGTGCCAGCAGCTTCGGGACAGAATACAATGAGCAGTACTTC.

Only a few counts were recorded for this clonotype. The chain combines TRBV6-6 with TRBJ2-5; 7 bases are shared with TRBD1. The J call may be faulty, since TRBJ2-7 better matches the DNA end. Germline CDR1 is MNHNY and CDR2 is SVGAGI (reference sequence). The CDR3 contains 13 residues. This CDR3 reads CASSPGTAYEQYF. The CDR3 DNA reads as TGTGCCAGCAGTCCTGGGACAGCTTACGAGCAGTACTTC.

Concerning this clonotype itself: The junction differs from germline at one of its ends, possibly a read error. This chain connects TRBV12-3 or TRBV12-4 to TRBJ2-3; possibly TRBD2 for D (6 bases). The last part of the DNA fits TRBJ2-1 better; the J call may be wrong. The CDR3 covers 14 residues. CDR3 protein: CVSRPGRSSYEQFF. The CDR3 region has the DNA TGTGTCAGCAGGCCTGGGAGGAGCTCCTACGAGCAGTTCTTC.

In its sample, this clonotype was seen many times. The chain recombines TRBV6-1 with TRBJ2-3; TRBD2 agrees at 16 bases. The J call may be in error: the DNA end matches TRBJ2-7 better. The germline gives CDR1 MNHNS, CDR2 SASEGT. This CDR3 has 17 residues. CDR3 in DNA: TGTGCCAGCAGTTTGGGACTAGCGGGGGGGCCGGGGAATGAGCAGTACTTC. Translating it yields CASSLGLAGGPGNEQYF.

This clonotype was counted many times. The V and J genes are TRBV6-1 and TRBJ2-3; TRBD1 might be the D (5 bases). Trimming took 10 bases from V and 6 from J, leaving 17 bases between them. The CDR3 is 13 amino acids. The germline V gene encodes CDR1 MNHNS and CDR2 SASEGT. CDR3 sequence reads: CATRATLEDTQYF. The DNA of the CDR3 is TGTGCCACCAGGGCCACCTTAGAGGATACGCAGTATTTT.